Below, one T cell receptor (beta chain) is given with its context. Its target is unknown. This CDR3 is 17 amino acids long. V trimming: 4 bases; J trimming: 5 bases; junction bases outside the gene matches: 10. Germline assignment: CDR1 SGDLS and CDR2 YYNGEE. Assay used: immunoSEQ multiplex PCR; TCRdb lists only in-frame clones, some missing. This sample yields roughly 150,000 clones, of which roughly 91% are seen a single time; about 6% belongs to the top ten. The data were taken from a study of T cell responses to AZD1222 COVID-19 vaccine. Findings of the study overall: Only 5 or 6 people who got AZD1222 tested seropositive at baseline. At 160-218 and 743-854, vaccine-associated CD4 TCRs were dominant, and they spanned spike. Sampling that yielded the repertoires occurred only after the peak T cell response.

Here the sequenced sample was peripheral blood, taken 28 days after the second AZD1222 dose. This sequence joins TRBV9 and TRBJ1-6, with TRBD1 identical over 9 bases. The receptor comes from an adult who received the AZD1222 COVID-19 vaccine. The CDR3 region is CASSLTGGWADNSPLHF. The CDR3 region has the DNA TGTGCCAGCAGCTTAACAGGGGGCTGGGCCGATAATTCACCCCTCCACTTT.